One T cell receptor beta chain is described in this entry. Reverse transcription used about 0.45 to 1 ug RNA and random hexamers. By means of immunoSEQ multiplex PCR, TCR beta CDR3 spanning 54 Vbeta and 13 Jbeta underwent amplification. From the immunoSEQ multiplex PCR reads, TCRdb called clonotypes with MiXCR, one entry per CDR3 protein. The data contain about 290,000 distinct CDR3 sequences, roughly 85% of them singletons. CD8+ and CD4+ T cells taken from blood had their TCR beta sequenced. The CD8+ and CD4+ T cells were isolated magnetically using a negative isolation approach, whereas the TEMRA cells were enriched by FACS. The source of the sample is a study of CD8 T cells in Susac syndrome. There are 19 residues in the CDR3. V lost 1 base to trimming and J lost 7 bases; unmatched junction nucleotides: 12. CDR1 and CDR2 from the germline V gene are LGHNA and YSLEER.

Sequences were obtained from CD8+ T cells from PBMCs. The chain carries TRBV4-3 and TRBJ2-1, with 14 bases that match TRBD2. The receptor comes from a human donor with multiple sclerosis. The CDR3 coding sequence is TGCGCCAGCAGCCAAGTCGGGCCGGGACTAGCGGGAGTATTGAATGAGCAGTTCTTC. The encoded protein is CASSQVGPGLAGVLNEQFF.